This is a list of T cell receptor beta chains from one sample in a study of T cells after yellow fever vaccination. TCRdb itself ran the 5' RACE reads through MiXCR, one entry per CDR3 protein. Of 450,000 to 600,000 distinct CDR3 sequences in the sample, about 15% were seen once. Here the sequenced sample was PBMCs, taken more than 4 days after the first yellow fever vaccination. These receptors were obtained from a man between 18 and 29 years old who received the YFV17D yellow fever vaccine. The CDR3 runs from the conserved cysteine through the conserved F or W. D genes are given only for firm matches. Size is stated for part of the rows, as once, few or many counts, or as a class when the clone is expanded.

len	d_gene	abundance	v_gene	j_gene	CDR3nt	CDR3aa
12	-	-	TRBV28	TRBJ1-6	TGTGCCAGCAGGGACATAAATTCACCCCTCCACTTT	CASRDINSPLHF
13	TRBD1	few	TRBV20-1	TRBJ2-7	TGCAGTGCTGAGGACAGGCGGTCCTACGAGCAGTACTTC	CSAEDRRSYEQYF
13	TRBD1	few	TRBV5-1	TRBJ1-1	TGCGCCAGCAGCACCCACAGGGGCCGAGAAGCTTTCTTT	CASSTHRGREAFF
15	-	few	TRBV28	TRBJ2-1	TGTGCCAGCAGTCCTCCGTGGGCCAAATCGGGTGAGCAGTTCTTC	CASSPPWAKSGEQFF
14	TRBD1	-	TRBV12-3/TRBV12-4	TRBJ1-6	TGTGCCAGCAGGGTAGACAGGGTTAATTCACCCCTCCACTTT	CASRVDRVNSPLHF
16	-	few	TRBV6-2/TRBV6-3	TRBJ1-5	TGTGCCAGCACCTCGAGGGGGGGCGCATGGGGTCAGCCCCAGCATTTT	CASTSRGGAWGQPQHF
14	-	-	TRBV4-3	TRBJ1-5	TGCGCCAGCAGCCCGACCACCCTGAATCAGCCCCAGCATTTT	CASSPTTLNQPQHF
16	-	few	TRBV18	TRBJ1-1	TGTGCCAGCTCACCGGGGAGTCGAACAGGGTACACTGAAGCTTTCTTT	CASSPGSRTGYTEAFF
14	-	many	TRBV7-8	TRBJ1-5	TGTGCCAGCAGCTTCGGGCTGAGCAATCAGCCCCAGCATTTT	CASSFGLSNQPQHF
13	-	few	TRBV27	TRBJ1-4	TGTGCCAGCAGTTTTATTGGTTCCGAAAAACTGTTTTTT	CASSFIGSEKLFF
15	-	few	TRBV5-6	TRBJ1-5	TGTGCCAGCAGCATGGGACCTTCCCGGCAACAGCCCCAGCATTTT	CASSMGPSRQQPQHF
14	-	once	TRBV7-2	TRBJ2-1	TGTGCCAGCAGCTTAGCGGGTTTCGCGGGGGAGCAGTTCTTC	CASSLAGFAGEQFF
15	-	many	TRBV9	TRBJ1-5	TGTGCCAGCAGCCCAAGGGCAGGGATTAACTCGCCCCAGCATTTT	CASSPRAGINSPQHF
15	-	-	TRBV28	TRBJ2-7	TGTGCCAGCACCGTGGGAGGACTTCGAGGTGGGGAGCAGTACTTC	CASTVGGLRGGEQYF
11	-	-	TRBV2	TRBJ2-5	TGTGCCAGCGTCGGGCAAGAGACCCAGTACTTC	CASVGQETQYF
15	TRBD1	-	TRBV2	TRBJ2-3	TGTGCCAGCAGGGACAGGCGGGTAAGCACAGATACGCAGTATTTT	CASRDRRVSTDTQYF
12	-	-	TRBV5-6	TRBJ1-5	TGTGCCAGCAGCTCGGAGGGTCGGCCCCAGCATTTT	CASSSEGRPQHF
14	TRBD1	-	TRBV4-1	TRBJ1-5	TGCGCCAGCAGCCAAGGACAGGGGGTAAAGCCCCAGCATTTT	CASSQGQGVKPQHF
14	-	few	TRBV12-3/TRBV12-4	TRBJ2-7	TGTGCCAGCAGTTTCGTACAGGGCGGGTACGAGCAGTACTTC	CASSFVQGGYEQYF
15	-	-	TRBV5-1	TRBJ2-2	TGCGCCAGCAGCTTGGCCGAGCGGGTCACCGGGGAGCTGTTTTTT	CASSLAERVTGELFF
13	-	-	TRBV6-6	TRBJ1-5	TGTGCCAGCAGTTACGGCCAAGCAGGGCCCCAGCATTTT	CASSYGQAGPQHF
14	-	-	TRBV20-1	TRBJ1-1	TGCAGTGCGAGCCCGGGCTCCGAGAACACTGAAGCTTTCTTT	CSASPGSENTEAFF
17	TRBD2	-	TRBV5-1	TRBJ2-1	TGCGCCAGCAGCTTGAGTGGGGCGGGGGGACCTTACAGTCCGCAGTTCTTC	CASSLSGAGGPYSPQFF
14	-	-	TRBV6-1	TRBJ2-4	TGTGCCAGCGCACGGACTCTGGGACGAAACATTCAGTACTTC	CASARTLGRNIQYF
15	-	-	TRBV4-3	TRBJ2-6	TGCGCCAGCAGCCCCCCAGGAGCTGGGGCCAACGTCCTGACTTTC	CASSPPGAGANVLTF
12	-	-	TRBV6-2/TRBV6-3	TRBJ1-1	TGTGCCAGCAGTCGCCTCCCCGGCGGGGCTTTCTTT	CASSRLPGGAFF
15	TRBD2	-	TRBV20-1	TRBJ2-5	TGCAGTGCTCGCTTGGGGAGCGGGAGTAGGTGGGCCCAGTACTTC	CSARLGSGSRWAQYF
16	-	-	TRBV6-5	TRBJ1-5	TGTGCCAGCAGTTCCCCGACACGAGGATCGAATCAGCCCCAGCATTTT	CASSSPTRGSNQPQHF